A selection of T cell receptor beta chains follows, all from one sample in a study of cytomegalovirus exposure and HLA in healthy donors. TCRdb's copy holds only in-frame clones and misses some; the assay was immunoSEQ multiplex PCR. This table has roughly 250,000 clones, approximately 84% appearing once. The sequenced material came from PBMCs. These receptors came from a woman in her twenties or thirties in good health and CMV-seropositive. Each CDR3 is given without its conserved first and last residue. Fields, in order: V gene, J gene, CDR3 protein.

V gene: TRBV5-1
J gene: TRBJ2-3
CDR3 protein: ASSLVQAGGPTDTQY

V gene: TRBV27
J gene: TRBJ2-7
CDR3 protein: ASSLSSYYEQY

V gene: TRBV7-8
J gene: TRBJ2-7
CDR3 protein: ASSPRRDSTYEQY

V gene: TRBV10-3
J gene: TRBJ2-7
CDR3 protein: ASASGSYEQY

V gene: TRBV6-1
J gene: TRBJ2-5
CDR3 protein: ASMGGGVETQY

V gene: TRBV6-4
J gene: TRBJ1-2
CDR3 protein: ASSPAGTGDGYT

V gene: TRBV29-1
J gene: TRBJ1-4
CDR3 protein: SVGGPGEGATNEKLF

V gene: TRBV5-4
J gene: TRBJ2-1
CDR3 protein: ASSQKRGGRRGDEQF

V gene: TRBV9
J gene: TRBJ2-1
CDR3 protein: ASSVNSGDNEQF

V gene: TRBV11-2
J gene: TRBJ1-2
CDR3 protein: ASSSFPGGDHGYT

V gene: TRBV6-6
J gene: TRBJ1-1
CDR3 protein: ASSSQGALSEAF

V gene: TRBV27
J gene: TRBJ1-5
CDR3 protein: ASSLGTGGQPQH

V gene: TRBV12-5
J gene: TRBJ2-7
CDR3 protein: ASGLVEGSEQY

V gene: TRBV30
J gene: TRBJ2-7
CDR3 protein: AWSADSNYEQY

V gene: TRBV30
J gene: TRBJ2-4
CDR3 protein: AWGGQGRIQY

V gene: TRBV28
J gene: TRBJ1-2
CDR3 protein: ASSPGQGSGYGYT

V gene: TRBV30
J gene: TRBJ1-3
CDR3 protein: ASSTGNSGNTIY

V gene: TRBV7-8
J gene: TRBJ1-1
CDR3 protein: ASSLAQGMNTEAF

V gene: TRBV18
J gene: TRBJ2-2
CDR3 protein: ASSPSRGSTGELF

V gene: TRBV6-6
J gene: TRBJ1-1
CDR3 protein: ASSYSKGVSTEAF

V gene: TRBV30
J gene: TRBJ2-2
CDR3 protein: AWSVRGSGELF

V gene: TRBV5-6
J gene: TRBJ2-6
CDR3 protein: ASSLQGPGANVLT

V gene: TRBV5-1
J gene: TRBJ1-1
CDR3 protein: ASSLGVNTEAF

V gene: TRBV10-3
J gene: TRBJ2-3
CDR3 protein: AISVPSGSTDTQY

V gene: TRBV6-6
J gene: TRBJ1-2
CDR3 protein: ASSSTGSLDGYT

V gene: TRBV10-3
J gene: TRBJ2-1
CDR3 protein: AISESKREGGNEQF

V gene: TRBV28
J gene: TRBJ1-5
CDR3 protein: AIFLLGPQFYFYDQPQH

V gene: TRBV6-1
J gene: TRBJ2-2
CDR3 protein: ASSEKLAGVGELF

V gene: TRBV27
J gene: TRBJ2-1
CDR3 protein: ASSLSKQGTYNEQF